Described below is a single T cell receptor beta chain sequence and its context. TCRdb re-derived calls from the 5' RACE reads in MiXCR, one entry per CDR3 protein. The table includes some 670,000 distinct CDR3 sequences, approximately 13% detected once. The sample belongs to a study of T cells after yellow fever vaccination. Trimming removed 1 base at V and 7 bases at J, with 11 bases between. This CDR3 is built from 13 residues. The rearrangement uses TRBV12-3 or TRBV12-4 and TRBJ2-7; D is undetermined. This sequence was found in a man in his thirties or forties who received the YFV17D yellow fever vaccine. This specimen was PBMCs, taken on the day of the yellow fever booster vaccination. The CDR3 loop reads CASSLGTHGEQYF. The CDR3 region has the DNA TGTGCCAGCAGTTTAGGAACTCACGGAGAGCAGTACTTC.